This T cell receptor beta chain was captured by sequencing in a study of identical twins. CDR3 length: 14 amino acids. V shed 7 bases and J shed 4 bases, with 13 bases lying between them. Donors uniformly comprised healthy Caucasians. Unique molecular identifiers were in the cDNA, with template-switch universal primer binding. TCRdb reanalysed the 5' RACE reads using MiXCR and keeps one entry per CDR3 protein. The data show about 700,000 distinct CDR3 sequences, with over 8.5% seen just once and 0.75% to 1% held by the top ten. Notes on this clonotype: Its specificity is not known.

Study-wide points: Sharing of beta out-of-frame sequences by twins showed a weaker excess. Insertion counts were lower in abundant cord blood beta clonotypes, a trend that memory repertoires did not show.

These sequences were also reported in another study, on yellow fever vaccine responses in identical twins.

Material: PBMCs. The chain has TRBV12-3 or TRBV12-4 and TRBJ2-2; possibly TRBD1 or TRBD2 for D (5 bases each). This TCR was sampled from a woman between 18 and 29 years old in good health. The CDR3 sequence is CASTPWGSTGELFF. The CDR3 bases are TGTGCCAGCACCCCCTGGGGGAGCACCGGGGAGCTGTTTTTT.